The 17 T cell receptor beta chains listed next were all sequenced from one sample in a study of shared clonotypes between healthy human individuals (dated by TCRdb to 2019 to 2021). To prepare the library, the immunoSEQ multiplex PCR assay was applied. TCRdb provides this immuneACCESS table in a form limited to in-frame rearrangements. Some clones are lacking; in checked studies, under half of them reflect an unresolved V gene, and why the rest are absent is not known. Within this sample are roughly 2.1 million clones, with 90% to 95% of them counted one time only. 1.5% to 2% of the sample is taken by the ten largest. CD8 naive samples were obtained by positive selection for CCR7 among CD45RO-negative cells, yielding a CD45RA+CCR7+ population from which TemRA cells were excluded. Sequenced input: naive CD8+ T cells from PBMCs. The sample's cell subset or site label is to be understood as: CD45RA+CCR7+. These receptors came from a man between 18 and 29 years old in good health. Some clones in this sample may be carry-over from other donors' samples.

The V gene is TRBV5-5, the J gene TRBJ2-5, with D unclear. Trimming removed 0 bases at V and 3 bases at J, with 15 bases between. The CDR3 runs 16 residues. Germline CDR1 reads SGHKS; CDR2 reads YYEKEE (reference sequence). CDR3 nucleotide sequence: TGTGCCAGCAGCTTGGGTACGGTCCGGGTGAAAGAGACCCAGTACTTC. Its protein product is CASSLGTVRVKETQYF. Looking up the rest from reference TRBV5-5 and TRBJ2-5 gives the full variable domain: DAGVTQSPTHLIKTRGQQVTLRCSPISGHKSVSWYQQVLGQGPQFIFQYYEKEERGRGNFPDRFSARQFPNYSSELNVNALLLGDSALYLCASSLGTVRVKETQYFGPGTRLLVL.

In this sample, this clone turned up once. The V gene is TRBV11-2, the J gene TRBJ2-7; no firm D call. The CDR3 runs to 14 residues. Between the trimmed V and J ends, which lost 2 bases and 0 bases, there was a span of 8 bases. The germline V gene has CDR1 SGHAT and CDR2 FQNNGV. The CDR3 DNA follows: TGTGCCAGCAGCTTATATCAGCCCTCCTACGAGCAGTACTTC. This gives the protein CASSLYQPSYEQYF.

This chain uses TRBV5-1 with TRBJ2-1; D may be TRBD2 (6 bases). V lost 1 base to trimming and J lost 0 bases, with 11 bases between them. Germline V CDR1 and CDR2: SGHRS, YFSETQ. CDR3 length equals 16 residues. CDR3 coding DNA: TGCGCCAGCAGCTTGTTCCGGGACTCCTCCTACAATGAGCAGTTCTTC. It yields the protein CASSLFRDSSYNEQFF.

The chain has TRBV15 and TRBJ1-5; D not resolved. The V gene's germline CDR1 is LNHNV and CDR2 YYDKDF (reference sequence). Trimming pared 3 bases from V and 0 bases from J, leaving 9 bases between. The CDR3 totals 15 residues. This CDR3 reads CATSRGPGSNQPQHF. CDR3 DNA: TGTGCCACCAGCAGGGGTCCAGGTAGCAATCAGCCCCAGCATTTT.

For the CDR3, the DNA is TGTGCCAGTAGTATGGGCAGGGGGCCTGGCACTGAAGCTTTCTTT. Its translation is CASSMGRGPGTEAFF. The chain recombines TRBV19 with TRBJ1-1; TRBD1 aligns across 8 bases. Unmatched junction bases numbered 7, after V lost 3 bases and J lost 4 bases. Germline lookup yields CDR1 LNHDA and CDR2 SQIVND (reference sequence). The CDR3 has 15 residues.

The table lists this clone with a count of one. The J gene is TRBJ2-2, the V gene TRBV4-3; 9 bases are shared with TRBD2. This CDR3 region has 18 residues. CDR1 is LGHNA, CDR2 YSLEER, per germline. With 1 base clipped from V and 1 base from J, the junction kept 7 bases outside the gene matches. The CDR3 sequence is CASSQGPSGTENTGELFF. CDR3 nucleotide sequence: TGCGCCAGCAGCCAAGGTCCTAGCGGGACGGAGAACACCGGGGAGCTGTTTTTT.

The CDR3 DNA reads TGTGCCAGCAGGCGAACAGGGGCATGGGACACAGATACGCAGTATTTT. Residues: CASRRTGAWDTDTQYF. V usage is TRBV5-6 and J usage is TRBJ2-3; TRBD1 matches at 7 bases. Germline values: CDR1 SGHDT, CDR2 YYEEEE. The CDR3 has 16 amino acids. Losses at the gene ends were 5 bases for V and 2 bases for J; bases not matched to a gene: 11.

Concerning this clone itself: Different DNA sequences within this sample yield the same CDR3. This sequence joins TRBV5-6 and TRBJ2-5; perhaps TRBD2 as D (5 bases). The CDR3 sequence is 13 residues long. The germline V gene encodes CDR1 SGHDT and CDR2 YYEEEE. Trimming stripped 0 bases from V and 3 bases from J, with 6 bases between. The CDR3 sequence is CASSLGGKETQYF. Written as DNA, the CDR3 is TGTGCCAGCAGCTTGGGAGGGAAAGAGACCCAGTACTTC.

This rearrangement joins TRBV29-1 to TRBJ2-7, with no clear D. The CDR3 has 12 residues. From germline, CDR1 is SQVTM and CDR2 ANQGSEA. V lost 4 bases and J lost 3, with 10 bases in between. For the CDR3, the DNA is TGCAGCGTTGTTAAAGGAGACTACGAGCAGTACTTC. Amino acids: CSVVKGDYEQYF.

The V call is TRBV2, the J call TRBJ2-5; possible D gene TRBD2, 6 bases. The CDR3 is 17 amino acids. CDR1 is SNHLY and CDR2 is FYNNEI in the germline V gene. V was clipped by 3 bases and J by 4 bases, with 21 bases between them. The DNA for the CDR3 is TGTGCCAGCAGTGAGATCGGGACTTTCCAGGGCGTAGAGACCCAGTACTTC. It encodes CASSEIGTFQGVETQYF.

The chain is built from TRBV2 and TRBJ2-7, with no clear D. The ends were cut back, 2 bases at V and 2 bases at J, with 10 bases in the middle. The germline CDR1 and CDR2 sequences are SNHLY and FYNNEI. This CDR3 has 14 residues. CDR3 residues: CASSESGYPYEQYF. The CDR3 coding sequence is TGTGCCAGCAGTGAATCTGGGTACCCCTACGAGCAGTACTTC.

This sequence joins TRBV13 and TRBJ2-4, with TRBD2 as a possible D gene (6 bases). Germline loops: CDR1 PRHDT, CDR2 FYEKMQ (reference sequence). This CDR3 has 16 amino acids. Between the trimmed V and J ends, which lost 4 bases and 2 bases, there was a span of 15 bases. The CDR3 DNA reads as TGTGCCAGCAGCTCAGGGCCGGGAGAGACCAAAAACATTCAGTACTTC. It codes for CASSSGPGETKNIQYF.

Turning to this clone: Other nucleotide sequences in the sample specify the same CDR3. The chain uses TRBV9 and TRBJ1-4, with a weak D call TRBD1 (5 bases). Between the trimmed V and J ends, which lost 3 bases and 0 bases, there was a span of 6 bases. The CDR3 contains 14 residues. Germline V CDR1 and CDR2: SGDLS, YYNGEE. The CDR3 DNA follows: TGTGCCAGCAGCGGGGGCACAACTAATGAAAAACTGTTTTTT. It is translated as CASSGGTTNEKLFF.

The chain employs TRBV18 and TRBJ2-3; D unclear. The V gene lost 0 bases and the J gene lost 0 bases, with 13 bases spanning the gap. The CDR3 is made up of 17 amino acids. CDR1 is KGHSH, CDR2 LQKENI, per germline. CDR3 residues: CASSPPLLRLSTDTQYF. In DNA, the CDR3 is TGTGCCAGCTCACCACCTCTCCTCAGGCTCAGCACAGATACGCAGTATTTT.

The CDR3 nucleotides read TGTGCCAGCAGCGTAGGCCGCCTAGAAGAGCAGTTCTTC. This encodes CASSVGRLEEQFF. V usage is TRBV9 and J usage is TRBJ2-1, with D unresolved. V was pared by 0 bases and J by 10 bases, with 11 bases between. The V gene's germline CDR1 is SGDLS and CDR2 YYNGEE. This CDR3 has 13 amino acids.

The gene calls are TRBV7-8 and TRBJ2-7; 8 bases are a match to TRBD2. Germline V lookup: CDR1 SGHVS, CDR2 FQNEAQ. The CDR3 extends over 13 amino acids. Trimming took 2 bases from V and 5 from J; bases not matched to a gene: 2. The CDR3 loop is CASSLTLADEQYF. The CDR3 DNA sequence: TGTGCCAGCAGCTTAACACTAGCGGACGAGCAGTACTTC.

The CDR3 here is CASSNGDKGTQYF. In DNA form, the CDR3 reads TGTGCCAGCAGCAACGGTGACAAAGGGACCCAGTACTTC. J is TRBJ2-5 and V is TRBV6-5; the D is unclear. Deletions cut 6 bases from V and 7 bases from J, with 15 bases between. Germline CDR1 MNHEY, CDR2 SVGAGI. CDR3 length: 13 residues.